The 10 T cell receptor beta chains in this list originate from one sample, sequenced in a study of blood T cell repertoires in COVID-19 (dated by TCRdb to 2020 to 2022). The method was the immunoSEQ multiplex PCR assay. This is the immuneACCESS table as TCRdb keeps it, with only in-frame sequences that have V and J called. A part of the clones is gone; compared with another copy, unresolved V genes explain less than half, and the rest is unexplained. The sample table contains 150,000 to 200,000 clones; only one count was recorded for around 83% of them. In total, the top ten clones hold 6% to 8% of the sample. Sequenced: peripheral blood. The receptor set was obtained from an older woman with COVID-19, enrolled during active disease.

The V and J genes are TRBV15 and TRBJ2-1, with D possibly TRBD1 on 6 matching bases. Looked up from germline, CDR1 is LNHNV and CDR2 is YYDKDF (reference sequence). Trimming left V 1 base short and J 9 bases short, with 13 bases between. This CDR3 has 14 residues. This chain's CDR3 is CATSRGVQGGEQFF. The CDR3 bases are TGTGCCACCAGCAGAGGAGTACAGGGTGGTGAGCAGTTCTTC. The variable domain in full, completed from reference TRBV15 and TRBJ2-1, reads DAMVIQNPRYQVTQFGKPVTLSCSQTLNHNVMYWYQQKSSQAPKLLFHYYDKDFNNEADTPDNFQSRRPNTSFCFLDIRSPGLGDTAMYLCATSRGVQGGEQFFGPGTRLTVL.

V usage is TRBV28 and J usage is TRBJ1-1, with D maybe TRBD1 (5 bases). V lost 5 bases and J lost 1, with 11 bases in between. This CDR3 is 14 amino acids long. Germline V gene lookup returns CDR1 MDHEN and CDR2 SYDVKM. CDR3 nucleotide sequence: TGTGCCAGCAGTCTCAGAGGACAGAACACTGAAGCTTTCTTT. It translates to CASSLRGQNTEAFF. Full variable domain (remainder filled in from reference TRBV28 and TRBJ1-1): DVKVTQSSRYLVKRTGEKVFLECVQDMDHENMFWYRQDPGLGLRLIYFSYDVKMKEKGDIPEGYSVSREKKERFSLILESASTNQTSMYLCASSLRGQNTEAFFGQGTRLTVV.

As DNA, the CDR3 is TGCGCCAGCAGTCCGGTCCCCCCCTCCAATGAGCAGTTCTTC. Protein sequence: CASSPVPPSNEQFF. This rearrangement joins TRBV5-1 to TRBJ2-1, with D unclear. The CDR3 contains 14 residues. CDR1 and CDR2 from the germline V gene are SGHRS and YFSETQ. Trimming took off 5 bases at V and 6 bases at J, with 15 bases between the two ends.

The V call is TRBV11-2, the J call TRBJ2-7, with 12 nucleotides matching TRBD2. CDR1 is SGHAT, CDR2 FQNNGV, per germline. The CDR3 loop spans 15 amino acids. The trim removed 1 base at V and 6 bases at J, leaving 4 bases unmatched. CDR3 in DNA: TGTGCCAGCAGCTTAGGACTAGCGGGAGACCGCGAGCAGTACTTC. Translation gives CASSLGLAGDREQYF.

This sequence joins TRBV6-5 and TRBJ2-5; TRBD2 is a possible D gene (5 bases). The CDR3 runs to 13 residues. Trimming left V 2 bases short and J 4 bases short, with 8 bases between. The V gene's germline CDR1 is MNHEY and CDR2 SVGAGI. CDR3 bases: TGTGCCAGCAGTTACCAGCGGAGAGAGACCCAGTACTTC. This encodes CASSYQRRETQYF.

V usage is TRBV5-1 and J usage is TRBJ2-7; 7 nucleotides agree with TRBD2. CDR1 is SGHRS, CDR2 YFSETQ, per germline. The CDR3 is 16 amino acids. Trimming cost V 4 bases and J 2 bases; bases outside gene matches: 12. In DNA form, the CDR3 reads TGCGCCAGCAGCATGGGCGCTAGCGGCGTACCCTACGAGCAGTACTTC. Its protein is CASSMGASGVPYEQYF.

The chain uses TRBV2 and TRBJ2-7, with D hard to call. The V end lost 5 bases, the J end lost 1 base, and 3 bases lay between the germline ends. Germline CDR1 and CDR2: SNHLY and FYNNEI. This CDR3 region has 11 residues. CDR3 DNA sequence: TGTGCCAGCAGTTTATCCTACGAGCAGTACTTC. It yields the protein CASSLSYEQYF.

This chain links TRBV4-1 with TRBJ2-6, with D possibly TRBD2 on 5 matching bases. The CDR3 is made up of 15 amino acids. Deletions cut 9 bases from V and 4 bases from J, with 16 bases between. Germline CDR1 MGHRA, CDR2 YSYEKL. This CDR3 reads CARRSPGSGANVLTF. As DNA, the CDR3 is TGCGCCAGGCGTTCCCCGGGGTCCGGGGCCAACGTCCTGACTTTC.

The chain has TRBV9 and TRBJ1-2; the D gene is possibly TRBD1 (6 bases). V shed 0 bases and J shed 0 bases, with 6 bases lying between them. CDR1 is SGDLS, CDR2 YYNGEE, per germline. The CDR3 length is 14 residues. The CDR3 loop is CASSVGTANYGYTF. The DNA for the CDR3 is TGTGCCAGCAGCGTAGGGACAGCTAACTATGGCTACACCTTC.

The gene calls are TRBV9 and TRBJ1-1, with TRBD1 matching over 8 bases. This CDR3 has 19 residues. After removal of 4 bases from V and 3 bases from J, the junction contained 20 bases not matched to a gene. Germline values: CDR1 SGDLS, CDR2 YYNGEE. In DNA, the CDR3 is TGTGCCAGCAGCCCACCCTCTGGGGGACAGGATATTAGGTACACTGAAGCTTTCTTT. Protein product: CASSPPSGGQDIRYTEAFF.